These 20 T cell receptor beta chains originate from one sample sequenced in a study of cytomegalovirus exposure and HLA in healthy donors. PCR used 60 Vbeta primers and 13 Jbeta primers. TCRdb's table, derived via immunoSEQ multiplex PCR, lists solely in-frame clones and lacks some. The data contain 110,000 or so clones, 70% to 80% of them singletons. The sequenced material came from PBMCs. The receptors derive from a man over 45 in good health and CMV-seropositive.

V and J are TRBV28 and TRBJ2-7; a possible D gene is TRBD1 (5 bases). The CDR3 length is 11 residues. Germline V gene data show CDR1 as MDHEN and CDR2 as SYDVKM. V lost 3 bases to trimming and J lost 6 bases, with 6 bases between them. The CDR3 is CASSLTVEQYF. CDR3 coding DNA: TGTGCCAGCAGTTTGACAGTCGAGCAGTACTTC.

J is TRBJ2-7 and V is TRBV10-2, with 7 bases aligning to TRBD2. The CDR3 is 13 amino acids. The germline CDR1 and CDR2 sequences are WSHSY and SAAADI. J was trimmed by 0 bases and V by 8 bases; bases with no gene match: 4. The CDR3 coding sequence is TGCGCCAGCGCGCGGGGGTCCTCCTACGAGCAGTACTTC. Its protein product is CASARGSSYEQYF.

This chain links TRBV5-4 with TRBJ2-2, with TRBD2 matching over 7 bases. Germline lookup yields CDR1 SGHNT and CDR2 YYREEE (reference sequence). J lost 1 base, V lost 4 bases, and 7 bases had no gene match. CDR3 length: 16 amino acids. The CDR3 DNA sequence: TGTGCCAGCAGCCCACCGGGACTACAGAACACCGGGGAGCTGTTTTTT. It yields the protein CASSPPGLQNTGELFF.

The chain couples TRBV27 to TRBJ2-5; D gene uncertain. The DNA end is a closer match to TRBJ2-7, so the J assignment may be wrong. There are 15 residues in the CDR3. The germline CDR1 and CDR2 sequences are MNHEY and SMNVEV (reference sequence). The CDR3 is CASSLAWASSYEQYF. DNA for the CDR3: TGTGCCAGCAGTTTAGCTTGGGCCAGCTCCTACGAGCAGTACTTC.

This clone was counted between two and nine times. CDR3 nucleotides: TGTGCCAGCAGCGTGGACAGGGGGCTGTTCCAGCCCCAGCATTTT. This encodes CASSVDRGLFQPQHF. J is TRBJ1-5 and V is TRBV5-4; 11 bases agree with TRBD1. V shed 4 bases, J shed 7 bases, and the junction held 7 bases outside the gene matches. This CDR3 has 15 amino acids. The germline V gene encodes CDR1 SGHNT and CDR2 YYREEE (reference sequence). Together with reference TRBV5-4 and TRBJ1-5, the CDR3 gives the full variable domain: ETGVTQSPTHLIKTRGQQVTLRCSSQSGHNTVSWYQQALGQGPQFIFQYYREEENGRGNFPPRFSGLQFPNYSSELNVNALELDDSALYLCASSVDRGLFQPQHFGDGTRLSIL.

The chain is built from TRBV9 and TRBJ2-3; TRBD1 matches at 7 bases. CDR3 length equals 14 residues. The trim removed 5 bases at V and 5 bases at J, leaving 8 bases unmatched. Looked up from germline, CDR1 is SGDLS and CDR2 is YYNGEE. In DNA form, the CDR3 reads TGTGCCAGCAGGAAGGGGACAGCTCTAGATACGCAGTATTTT. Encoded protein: CASRKGTALDTQYF. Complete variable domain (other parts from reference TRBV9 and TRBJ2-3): DSGVTQTPKHLITATGQRVTLRCSPRSGDLSVYWYQQSLDQGLQFLIQYYNGEERAKGNILERFSAQQFPDLHSELNLSSLELGDSALYFCASRKGTALDTQYFGPGTRLTVL.

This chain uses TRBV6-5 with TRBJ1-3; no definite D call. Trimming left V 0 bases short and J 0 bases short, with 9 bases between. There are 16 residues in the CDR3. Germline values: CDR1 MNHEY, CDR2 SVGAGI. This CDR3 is CASSYSRRFSGNTIYF. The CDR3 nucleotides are TGTGCCAGCAGTTACTCTCGGAGATTCTCTGGAAACACCATATATTTT.

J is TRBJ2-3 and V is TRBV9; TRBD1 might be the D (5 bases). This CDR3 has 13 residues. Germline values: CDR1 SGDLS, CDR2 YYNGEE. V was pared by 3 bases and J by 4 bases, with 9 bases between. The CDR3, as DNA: TGTGCCAGCAGCGCCCAGGGCGCAGATACGCAGTATTTT. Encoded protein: CASSAQGADTQYF.

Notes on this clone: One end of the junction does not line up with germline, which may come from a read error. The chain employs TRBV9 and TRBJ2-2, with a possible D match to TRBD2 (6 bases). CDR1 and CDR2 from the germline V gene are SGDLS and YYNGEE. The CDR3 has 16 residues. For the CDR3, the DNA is TGTACCAGCAGCGTAGGGCAGGGACTCCCGGGCGGGGAGCTGTTTTTT. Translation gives CTSSVGQGLPGGELFF.

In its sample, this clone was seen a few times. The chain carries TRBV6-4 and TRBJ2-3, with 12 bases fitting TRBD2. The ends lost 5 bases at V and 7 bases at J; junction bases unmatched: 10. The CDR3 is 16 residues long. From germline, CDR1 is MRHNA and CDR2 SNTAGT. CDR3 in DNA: TGTGCCAGCAGTTCTCGACTAGCGGGAGAGCCAAATACGCAGTATTTT. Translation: CASSSRLAGEPNTQYF.

DNA for the CDR3: TGTGCCAGCAGCTTACTACAGGGGGCTTACGAGCAGTACTTC. It specifies CASSLLQGAYEQYF. The chain joins TRBV11-3 to TRBJ2-7, with 9 bases matching TRBD1. Germline V CDR1 and CDR2: SGHNT, YENEEA. There are 14 residues in the CDR3. V lost 2 bases and J lost 4; bases outside the gene matches: 3.

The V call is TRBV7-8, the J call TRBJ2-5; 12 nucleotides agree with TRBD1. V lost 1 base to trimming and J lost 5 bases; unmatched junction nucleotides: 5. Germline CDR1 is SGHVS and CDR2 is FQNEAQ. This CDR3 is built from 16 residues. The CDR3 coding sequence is TGTGCCAGCAGCTTAGAGGGACAGGGGGCCGATGAGACCCAGTACTTC. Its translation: CASSLEGQGADETQYF.

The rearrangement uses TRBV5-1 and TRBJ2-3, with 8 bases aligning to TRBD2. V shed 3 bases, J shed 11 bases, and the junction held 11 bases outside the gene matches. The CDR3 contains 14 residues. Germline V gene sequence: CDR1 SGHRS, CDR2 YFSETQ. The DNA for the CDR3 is TGCGCCAGCAGCTCAACGGGACTAGTGGATTGGCAGTATTTT. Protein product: CASSSTGLVDWQYF.

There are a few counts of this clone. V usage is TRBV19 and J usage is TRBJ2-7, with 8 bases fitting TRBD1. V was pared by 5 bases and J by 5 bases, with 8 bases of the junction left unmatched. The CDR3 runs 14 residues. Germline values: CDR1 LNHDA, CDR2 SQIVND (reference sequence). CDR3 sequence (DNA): TGTGCCAGTAGTTCGGACAGGGAAAGGGACGAGCAGTACTTC. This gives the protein CASSSDRERDEQYF. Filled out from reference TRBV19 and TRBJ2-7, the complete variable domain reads DGGITQSPKYLFRKEGQNVTLSCEQNLNHDAMYWYRQDPGQGLRLIYYSQIVNDFQKGDIAEGYSVSREKKESFPLTVTSAQKNPTAFYLCASSSDRERDEQYFGPGTRLTVT.

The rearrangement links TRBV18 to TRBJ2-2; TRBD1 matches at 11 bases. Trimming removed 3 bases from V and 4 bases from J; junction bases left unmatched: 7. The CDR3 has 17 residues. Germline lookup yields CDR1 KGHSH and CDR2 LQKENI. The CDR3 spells CASSPLDRGRSTGELFF. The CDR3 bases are TGTGCCAGCTCACCGCTGGACAGGGGGCGTTCCACCGGGGAGCTGTTTTTT. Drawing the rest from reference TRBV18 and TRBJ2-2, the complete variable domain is NAGVMQNPRHLVRRRGQEARLRCSPMKGHSHVYWYRQLPEEGLKFMVYLQKENIIDESGMPKERFSAEFPKEGPSILRIQQVVRGDSAAYFCASSPLDRGRSTGELFFGEGSRLTVL.

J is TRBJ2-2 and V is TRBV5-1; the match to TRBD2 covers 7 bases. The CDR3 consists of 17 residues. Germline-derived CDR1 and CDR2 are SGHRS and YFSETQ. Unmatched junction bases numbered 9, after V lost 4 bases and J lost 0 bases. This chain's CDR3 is CASSVPASGPNTGELFF. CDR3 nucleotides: TGCGCCAGCAGCGTCCCTGCTAGCGGACCGAACACCGGGGAGCTGTTTTTT.

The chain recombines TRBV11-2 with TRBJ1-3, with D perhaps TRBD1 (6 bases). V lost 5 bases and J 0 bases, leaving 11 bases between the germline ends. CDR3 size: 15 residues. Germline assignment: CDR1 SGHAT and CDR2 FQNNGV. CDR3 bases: TGTGCCAGCAGCATGTCGACAGGCTCTGGAAACACCATATATTTT. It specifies CASSMSTGSGNTIYF.

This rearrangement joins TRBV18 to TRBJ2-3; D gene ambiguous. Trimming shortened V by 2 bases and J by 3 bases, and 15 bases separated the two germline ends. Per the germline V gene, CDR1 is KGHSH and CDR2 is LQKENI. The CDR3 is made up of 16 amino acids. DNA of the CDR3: TGTGCCAGCTCACCATGGGCTTTCACCGGTACAGATACGCAGTATTTT. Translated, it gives CASSPWAFTGTDTQYF.

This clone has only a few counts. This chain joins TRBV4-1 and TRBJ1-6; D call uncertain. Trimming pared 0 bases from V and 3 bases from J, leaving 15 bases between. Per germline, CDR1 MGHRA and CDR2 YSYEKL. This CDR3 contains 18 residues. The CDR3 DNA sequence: TGCGCCAGCAGCCAAGAAGGTAGCCTTACGTTCTATAATTCACCCCTCCACTTT. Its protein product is CASSQEGSLTFYNSPLHF.

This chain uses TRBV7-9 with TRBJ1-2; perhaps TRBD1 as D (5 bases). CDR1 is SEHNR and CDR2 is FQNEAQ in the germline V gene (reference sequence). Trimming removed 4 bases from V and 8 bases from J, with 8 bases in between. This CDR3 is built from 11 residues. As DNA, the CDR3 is TGTGCCAGCAGCTCCGGGGGAGGCTACACCTTC. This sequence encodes CASSSGGGYTF.